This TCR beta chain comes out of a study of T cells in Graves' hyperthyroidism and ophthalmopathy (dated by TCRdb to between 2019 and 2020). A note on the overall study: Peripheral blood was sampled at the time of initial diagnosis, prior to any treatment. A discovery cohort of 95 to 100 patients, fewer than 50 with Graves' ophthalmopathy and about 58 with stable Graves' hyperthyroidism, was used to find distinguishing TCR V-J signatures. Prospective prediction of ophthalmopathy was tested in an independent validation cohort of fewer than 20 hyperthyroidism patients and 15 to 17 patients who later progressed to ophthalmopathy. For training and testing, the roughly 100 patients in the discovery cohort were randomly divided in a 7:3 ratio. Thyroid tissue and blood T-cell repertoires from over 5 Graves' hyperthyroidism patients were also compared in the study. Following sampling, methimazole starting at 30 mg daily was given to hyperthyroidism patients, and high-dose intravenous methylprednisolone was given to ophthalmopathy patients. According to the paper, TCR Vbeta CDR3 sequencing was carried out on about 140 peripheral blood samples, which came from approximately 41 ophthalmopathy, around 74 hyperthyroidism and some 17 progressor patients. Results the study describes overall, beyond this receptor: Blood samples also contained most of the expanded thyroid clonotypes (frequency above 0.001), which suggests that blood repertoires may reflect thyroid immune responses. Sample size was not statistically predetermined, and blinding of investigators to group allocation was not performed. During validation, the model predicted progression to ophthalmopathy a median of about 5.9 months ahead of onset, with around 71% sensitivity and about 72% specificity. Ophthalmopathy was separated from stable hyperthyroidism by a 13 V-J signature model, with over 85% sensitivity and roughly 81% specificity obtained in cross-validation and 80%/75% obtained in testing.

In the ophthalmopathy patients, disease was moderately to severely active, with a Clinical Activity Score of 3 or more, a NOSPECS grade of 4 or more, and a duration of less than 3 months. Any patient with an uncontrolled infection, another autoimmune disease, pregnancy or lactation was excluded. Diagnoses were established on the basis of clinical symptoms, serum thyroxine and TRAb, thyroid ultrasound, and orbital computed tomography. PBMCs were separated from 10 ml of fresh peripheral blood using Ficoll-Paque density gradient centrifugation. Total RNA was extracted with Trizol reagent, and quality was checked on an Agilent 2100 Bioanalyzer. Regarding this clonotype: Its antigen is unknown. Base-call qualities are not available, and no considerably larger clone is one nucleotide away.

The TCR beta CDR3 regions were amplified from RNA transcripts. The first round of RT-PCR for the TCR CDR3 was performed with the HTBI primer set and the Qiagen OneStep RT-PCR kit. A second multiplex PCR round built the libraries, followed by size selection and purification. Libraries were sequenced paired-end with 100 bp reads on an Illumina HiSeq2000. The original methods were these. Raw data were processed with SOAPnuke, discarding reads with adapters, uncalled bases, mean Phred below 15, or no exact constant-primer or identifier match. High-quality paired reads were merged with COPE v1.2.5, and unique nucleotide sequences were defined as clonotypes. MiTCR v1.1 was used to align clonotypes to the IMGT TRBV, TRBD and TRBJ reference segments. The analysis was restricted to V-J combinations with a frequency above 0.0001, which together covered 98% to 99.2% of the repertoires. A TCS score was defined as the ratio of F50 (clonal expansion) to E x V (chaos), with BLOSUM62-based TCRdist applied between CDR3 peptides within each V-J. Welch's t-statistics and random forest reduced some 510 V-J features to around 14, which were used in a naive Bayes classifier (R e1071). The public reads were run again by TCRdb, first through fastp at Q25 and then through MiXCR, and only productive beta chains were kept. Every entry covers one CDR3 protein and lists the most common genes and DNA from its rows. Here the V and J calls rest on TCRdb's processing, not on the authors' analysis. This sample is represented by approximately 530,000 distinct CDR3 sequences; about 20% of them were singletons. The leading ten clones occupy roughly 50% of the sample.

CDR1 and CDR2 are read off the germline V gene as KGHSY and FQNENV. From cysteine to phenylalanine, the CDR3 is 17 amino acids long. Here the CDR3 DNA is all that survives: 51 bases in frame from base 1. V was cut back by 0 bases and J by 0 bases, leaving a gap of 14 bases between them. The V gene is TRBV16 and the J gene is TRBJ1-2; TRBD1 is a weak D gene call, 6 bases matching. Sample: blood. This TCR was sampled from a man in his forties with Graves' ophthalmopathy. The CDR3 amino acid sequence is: CASSQSYGGATNYGYTF. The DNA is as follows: TGTGCCAGCAGCCAATCGTACGGGGGCGCAACTAACTATGGCTACACCTTC.